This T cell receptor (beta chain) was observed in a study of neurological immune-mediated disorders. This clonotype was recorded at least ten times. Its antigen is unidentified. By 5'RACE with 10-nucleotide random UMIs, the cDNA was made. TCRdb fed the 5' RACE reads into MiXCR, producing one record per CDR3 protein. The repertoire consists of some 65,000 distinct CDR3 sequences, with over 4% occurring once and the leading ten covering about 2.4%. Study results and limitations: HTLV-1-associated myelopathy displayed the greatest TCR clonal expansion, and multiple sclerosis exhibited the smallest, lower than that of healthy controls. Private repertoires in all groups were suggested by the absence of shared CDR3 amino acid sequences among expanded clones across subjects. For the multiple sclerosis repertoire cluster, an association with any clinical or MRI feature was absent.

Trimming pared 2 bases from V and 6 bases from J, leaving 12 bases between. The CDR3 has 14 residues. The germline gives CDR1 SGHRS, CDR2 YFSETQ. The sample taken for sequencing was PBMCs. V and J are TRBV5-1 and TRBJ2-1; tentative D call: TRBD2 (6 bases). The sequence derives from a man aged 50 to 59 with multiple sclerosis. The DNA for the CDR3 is TGCGCCAGCAGCTTTTTTCGGACTACCAATGAGCAGTTCTTC. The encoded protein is CASSFFRTTNEQFF.